These T cell receptor beta chains were read from a single sample in a study of shared clonotypes between healthy human individuals. Clones were sequenced by immunoSEQ multiplex PCR, and TCRdb holds only the in-frame ones, with some missing. The repertoire holds some 2.4 million clones, with over 85% as singletons. The sequencing sample was made of naive CD4+ T cells from PBMCs. The receptors come from a man between 18 and 29 years old in good health. Some clones in this sample may be carry-over from other donors' samples. Both conserved end residues are part of each CDR3. The order of the fields is D gene, V gene, CDR3 length, J gene, CDR3 protein, CDR3 DNA. D genes are given only for firm matches.

d_gene: -
v_gene: TRBV19
len: 13
j_gene: TRBJ1-5
CDR3aa: CASSAGFNQPQHF
CDR3nt: TGTGCCAGTAGTGCAGGGTTTAATCAGCCCCAGCATTTT

d_gene: -
v_gene: TRBV5-1
len: 13
j_gene: TRBJ2-7
CDR3aa: CASSLGSGNEQYF
CDR3nt: TGCGCCAGCAGCTTGGGCTCAGGGAACGAGCAGTACTTC

d_gene: TRBD1
v_gene: TRBV18
len: 15
j_gene: TRBJ1-1
CDR3aa: CASSISGTVNTEAFF
CDR3nt: TGTGCCAGCTCCATCTCCGGGACAGTGAACACTGAAGCTTTCTTT

d_gene: -
v_gene: TRBV10-2
len: 13
j_gene: TRBJ2-5
CDR3aa: CASRDTRRETQYF
CDR3nt: TGCGCCAGCAGAGATACTAGAAGGGAGACCCAGTACTTC

d_gene: TRBD2
v_gene: TRBV7-9
len: 16
j_gene: TRBJ2-1
CDR3aa: CASSRLLAATYNEQFF
CDR3nt: TGTGCCAGCAGCCGATTACTAGCGGCTACCTACAATGAGCAGTTCTTC

d_gene: -
v_gene: TRBV27
len: 15
j_gene: TRBJ1-1
CDR3aa: CASSLRARLDTEAFF
CDR3nt: TGTGCCAGCAGTTTAAGGGCCAGGCTGGACACTGAAGCTTTCTTT

d_gene: TRBD1
v_gene: TRBV5-6
len: 13
j_gene: TRBJ2-1
CDR3aa: CASSGTAYNEQFF
CDR3nt: TGTGCCAGCAGCGGGACAGCATACAATGAGCAGTTCTTC

d_gene: -
v_gene: TRBV7-9
len: 13
j_gene: TRBJ2-5
CDR3aa: CASSLRSQETQYF
CDR3nt: TGTGCCAGCAGCTTAAGGTCCCAAGAGACCCAGTACTTC

d_gene: TRBD2
v_gene: TRBV5-1
len: 14
j_gene: TRBJ2-1
CDR3aa: CASSPEDLAGEQFF
CDR3nt: TGCGCCAGCAGCCCGGAGGACCTAGCGGGAGAGCAGTTCTTC

d_gene: -
v_gene: TRBV5-1
len: 11
j_gene: TRBJ2-3
CDR3aa: CASTETDTQYF
CDR3nt: TGCGCCAGCACCGAAACAGATACGCAGTATTTT

d_gene: TRBD1
v_gene: TRBV25-1
len: 13
j_gene: TRBJ2-5
CDR3aa: CASSGDRGETQYF
CDR3nt: TGTGCCAGCAGTGGGGACAGGGGTGAGACCCAGTACTTC

d_gene: -
v_gene: TRBV6-5
len: 14
j_gene: TRBJ1-1
CDR3aa: CASTLNGVRTEAFF
CDR3nt: TGTGCCAGCACCCTAAATGGGGTGCGCACTGAAGCTTTCTTT

d_gene: -
v_gene: TRBV7-9
len: 11
j_gene: TRBJ1-1
CDR3aa: CASSLTSEAFF
CDR3nt: TGTGCCAGCAGCTTAACGTCTGAAGCTTTCTTT

d_gene: TRBD2
v_gene: TRBV18
len: 18
j_gene: TRBJ2-1
CDR3aa: CASSPPGRLAGVTNEQFF
CDR3nt: TGTGCCAGCTCACCACCGGGACGGCTGGCGGGAGTAACCAATGAGCAGTTCTTC

d_gene: -
v_gene: TRBV7-6
len: 14
j_gene: TRBJ2-7
CDR3aa: CASSLEGVSYEQYF
CDR3nt: TGTGCCAGCAGCTTAGAGGGGGTCTCCTACGAGCAGTACTTC